The clone carrying this T cell receptor beta chain was counted once. The antigen remains unidentified. Different DNA sequences within this sample yield the same CDR3. Using immunoSEQ multiplex PCR, the repertoire was profiled, and TCRdb retains in-frame clones only, with some absent. The sample lists some 280,000 clones; roughly 93% were seen once. The record originates from a study of T cell responses to AZD1222 COVID-19 vaccine. The CDR3 totals 11 residues. The ends lost 6 bases at V and 5 bases at J; junction bases unmatched: 3. Germline values: CDR1 DFQATT, CDR2 SNEGSKA (reference sequence). The study, taken as a whole, reports: Targets within unmutated variant regions were reportedly found for nearly half of spike-specific TCRs. Without day 14 samples, only post-peak T cell repertoires were studied.

The sample here was peripheral blood, taken 28 days after the second AZD1222 dose. This sequence originates from an adult who received the AZD1222 COVID-19 vaccine. The chain joins TRBV20-1 to TRBJ1-2, with 7 positions matching TRBD1. The CDR3 sequence is CSASGGYGYTF. Here the CDR3 DNA reads TGCAGTGCCTCAGGGGGTTATGGCTACACCTTC.